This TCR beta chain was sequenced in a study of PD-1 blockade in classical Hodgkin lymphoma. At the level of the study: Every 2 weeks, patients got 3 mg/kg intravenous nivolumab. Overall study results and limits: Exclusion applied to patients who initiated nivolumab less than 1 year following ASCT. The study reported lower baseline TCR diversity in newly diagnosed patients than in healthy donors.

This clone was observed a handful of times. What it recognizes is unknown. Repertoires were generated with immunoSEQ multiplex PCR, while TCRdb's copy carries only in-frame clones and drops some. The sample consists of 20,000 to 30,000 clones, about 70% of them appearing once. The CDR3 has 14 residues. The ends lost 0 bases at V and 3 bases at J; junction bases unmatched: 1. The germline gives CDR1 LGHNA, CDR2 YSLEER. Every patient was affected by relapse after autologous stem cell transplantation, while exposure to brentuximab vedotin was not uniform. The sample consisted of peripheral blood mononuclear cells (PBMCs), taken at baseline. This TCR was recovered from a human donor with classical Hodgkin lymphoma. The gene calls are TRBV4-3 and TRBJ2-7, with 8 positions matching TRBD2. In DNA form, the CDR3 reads TGCGCCAGCAGCCAAGATAGCGGGAACTACGAGCAGTACTTC. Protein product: CASSQDSGNYEQYF.